This record covers a single T cell receptor beta chain. The antigen remains undetermined. Following RNA extraction, reverse transcription yielded cDNA that acted as the sequencing template. Clones were sequenced by immunoSEQ multiplex PCR, and TCRdb holds only the in-frame ones, with some missing. Seen here are 130,000 to 150,000 clones, approximately 50% observed once, and the top ten hold 0.85% to 1%. This record comes from a study of CD8+ T cells in alopecia areata. Findings and limits, study-wide: Mouse data revealed clearer TCR sharing than patient data did, a gap possibly tied to HLA.

CDR1 LNHDA and CDR2 SQIVND come from the germline V gene (reference sequence). The V segment lost 9 bases and the J segment 5 bases; nucleotides outside the gene matches: 4. The CDR3 consists of 15 residues. The sequence derives from a human donor with alopecia areata. The chain couples TRBV19 to TRBJ2-1, with 16 bases fitting TRBD2. Sequencing was performed on CD4+ T cells sorted from blood, taken at week 0. CDR3 residues: CASKGLAGGHNEQFF. The CDR3 DNA sequence: TGTGCCAGCAAGGGACTAGCGGGAGGGCACAATGAGCAGTTCTTC.